This T cell receptor (beta chain) stems from a study of early T cells in non-severe SARS-CoV-2 infection. This clonotype came up many times. V lost 5 bases and J lost 2; bases outside the gene matches: 6. Germline V CDR1 and CDR2: SGHTA, FQGNSA. This CDR3 region has 15 residues. TCRdb processed the 5' RACE reads anew with MiXCR; each CDR3 protein has one entry. The sample shows some 28,000 distinct CDR3 sequences, around 6% of them seen only once. Sequenced: whole blood. The V and J genes are TRBV7-2 and TRBJ2-1; 7 bases are shared with TRBD2. This sequence originates from an adult who was a healthcare worker with PCR-confirmed SARS-CoV-2 infection or an uninfected control (not recorded which). CDR3 region: CASSPLAATYNEQFF. CDR3 coding DNA: TGTGCCAGCAGCCCTCTAGCGGCCACCTACAATGAGCAGTTCTTC.